Reported below is one T cell receptor (beta chain). Here immunoSEQ multiplex PCR was the method, and the copy in TCRdb shows in-frame clones only, minus some. The top ten hold more than 2.5% of the sample, which has 130,000 or so clones, around 90% seen once. V lost 6 bases to trimming and J lost 7 bases, with 21 bases between them. The CDR3 consists of 15 residues. Germline V gene lookup returns CDR1 SQVTM and CDR2 ANQGSEA. This sample was taken from a study of T cell responses to AZD1222 COVID-19 vaccine. The chain is built from TRBV29-1 and TRBJ1-4; D might be TRBD1 (5 bases). The receptor was derived from an adult in good health. The specimen comprised peripheral blood, sampled on day 0 of AZD1222 vaccination. The CDR3 nucleotides read TGCAGCGTACGGGCCCGGGACGGGCTTTTTGAAAAACTGTTTTTT. Its translation: CSVRARDGLFEKLFF.